A selection of T cell receptor beta chains follows, all from one sample in a study of T cell changes during pregnancy in multiple sclerosis. TCRdb keeps only in-frame clones here, not all; method: immunoSEQ multiplex PCR. The sample carries tens of thousands of clones, 85% to 95% recorded once. Specimen: peripheral blood, collected in the third trimester of pregnancy. The receptor set was obtained from a female donor in good health, enrolled as a control in a pregnancy study. Both conserved end residues are part of each CDR3. Each record gives: D gene, clone size, J gene, V gene, CDR3 DNA, CDR3 protein. The D gene is left open where the match is weak. Size tells how often a clone was seen (once, few, many) or the class of an expanded clone, and some rows leave it out.

D gene: TRBD2
clone size: -
J gene: TRBJ2-1
V gene: TRBV28
CDR3 DNA: TGTGCCAGCAGTTTATGGGCGGGAGCTAATGAGCAGTTCTTC
CDR3 protein: CASSLWAGANEQFF

D gene: -
clone size: -
J gene: TRBJ2-5
V gene: TRBV19
CDR3 DNA: TGTGCCAGTAGTATAGGAGAGGGCCTCGGGACCCAGTACTTC
CDR3 protein: CASSIGEGLGTQYF

D gene: TRBD1
clone size: -
J gene: TRBJ2-1
V gene: TRBV19
CDR3 DNA: TGTGCCAGTCAAGACAGGGGGTTAAGCAATGAGCAGTTCTTC
CDR3 protein: CASQDRGLSNEQFF

D gene: -
clone size: -
J gene: TRBJ1-3
V gene: TRBV7-9
CDR3 DNA: TGTGCCAGCAGCCTAGGAGGAGGTGGAAACACCATATATTTT
CDR3 protein: CASSLGGGGNTIYF

D gene: -
clone size: -
J gene: TRBJ1-1
V gene: TRBV5-8
CDR3 DNA: TGTGCCAGCAGCTTGCAGGTTGTCGGGGGTGAAGCTTTCTTT
CDR3 protein: CASSLQVVGGEAFF

D gene: -
clone size: -
J gene: TRBJ1-4
V gene: TRBV7-8
CDR3 DNA: TGTGCCAGCAGCTTATCGGGGTTGGTTGAAAAACTGTTTTTT
CDR3 protein: CASSLSGLVEKLFF

D gene: TRBD1
clone size: -
J gene: TRBJ1-2
V gene: TRBV27
CDR3 DNA: TGTGCCAGCAGTTTCGGGACAGGGGGCAATAATGGCTACACCTTC
CDR3 protein: CASSFGTGGNNGYTF

D gene: TRBD1
clone size: -
J gene: TRBJ2-2
V gene: TRBV7-9
CDR3 DNA: TGTGCCAGCAGCCCCCGGACAGGGGACACCGGGGAGCTGTTTTTT
CDR3 protein: CASSPRTGDTGELFF

D gene: TRBD2
clone size: -
J gene: TRBJ2-7
V gene: TRBV9
CDR3 DNA: TGTGCCAGCAGCGTAGGGGTCGGGAGGGAGCAGTACTTC
CDR3 protein: CASSVGVGREQYF

D gene: -
clone size: -
J gene: TRBJ2-5
V gene: TRBV11-2
CDR3 DNA: TGTGCCAGCACCTTAGGGGCCCAAGAGACCCAGTACTTC
CDR3 protein: CASTLGAQETQYF

D gene: TRBD1
clone size: -
J gene: TRBJ2-7
V gene: TRBV18
CDR3 DNA: TGTGCCAGCTCACCTAACAGGGGGCGCTCCTACGAGCAGTACTTC
CDR3 protein: CASSPNRGRSYEQYF

D gene: TRBD2
clone size: -
J gene: TRBJ2-7
V gene: TRBV2
CDR3 DNA: TGTGCCAGCAGTCTACGGACTAGCGGGGGGGGCGAGCAGTACTTC
CDR3 protein: CASSLRTSGGGEQYF

D gene: -
clone size: -
J gene: TRBJ1-4
V gene: TRBV28
CDR3 DNA: TGTGCCAGCAGTTTGACAACAACTAATGAAAAACTGTTTTTT
CDR3 protein: CASSLTTTNEKLFF

D gene: -
clone size: -
J gene: TRBJ2-7
V gene: TRBV6-1
CDR3 DNA: TGTGCCAGCAGTGAATCGATCGATCAGGGGAAACAGTACTTC
CDR3 protein: CASSESIDQGKQYF

D gene: -
clone size: -
J gene: TRBJ2-5
V gene: TRBV5-1
CDR3 DNA: TGCGCCAGCAGCTTGAGTGGGCTTCGGGAGACCCAGTACTTC
CDR3 protein: CASSLSGLRETQYF

D gene: TRBD2
clone size: once
J gene: TRBJ2-3
V gene: TRBV28
CDR3 DNA: TGTGCCAGCAGTTTGGAACCGGGACTAGCGGGGGGGCGCACAGATACGCAGTATTTT
CDR3 protein: CASSLEPGLAGGRTDTQYF

D gene: TRBD1
clone size: -
J gene: TRBJ2-1
V gene: TRBV4-2
CDR3 DNA: TGTGCCAGCAGTAAGGTTGTAGGGACAGGAACCTACAATGAGCAGTTCTTC
CDR3 protein: CASSKVVGTGTYNEQFF

D gene: TRBD2
clone size: once
J gene: TRBJ2-5
V gene: TRBV29-1
CDR3 DNA: TGCAGCGTTGACTTGCGGGGGGGGGCGGGGACCCAGTACTTC
CDR3 protein: CSVDLRGGAGTQYF

D gene: TRBD1
clone size: -
J gene: TRBJ2-7
V gene: TRBV7-6
CDR3 DNA: TGTGCCAGCAGCTCATCCTCCGACAGGGATCCCTACGAGCAGTACTTC
CDR3 protein: CASSSSSDRDPYEQYF

D gene: -
clone size: -
J gene: TRBJ2-7
V gene: TRBV7-8
CDR3 DNA: TGTGCCAGCAGCTTAGGATTGGCAGGGGCACCGCGAGAGTACTTC
CDR3 protein: CASSLGLAGAPREYF

D gene: -
clone size: -
J gene: TRBJ1-5
V gene: TRBV18
CDR3 DNA: TGTGCCAGCTCACCGACTCAACGGGTTCGAGGGCAGCCCCAGCATTTT
CDR3 protein: CASSPTQRVRGQPQHF

D gene: -
clone size: -
J gene: TRBJ1-2
V gene: TRBV19
CDR3 DNA: TGTGCCAGCGGAGGGATTTCCTATGGCTACACCTTC
CDR3 protein: CASGGISYGYTF

D gene: -
clone size: -
J gene: TRBJ2-7
V gene: TRBV9
CDR3 DNA: TGTGCCAGCAGCCCCGTAGAAGGGGGATACGAGCAGTACTTC
CDR3 protein: CASSPVEGGYEQYF

D gene: -
clone size: -
J gene: TRBJ2-7
V gene: TRBV27
CDR3 DNA: TGTGCCAGCAGCGTGGGGGGCTACGAGCAGTACTTC
CDR3 protein: CASSVGGYEQYF

D gene: -
clone size: -
J gene: TRBJ2-7
V gene: TRBV2
CDR3 DNA: TGTGCCAGCAGTTATCCACAGGGTTACGAGCAGTACTTC
CDR3 protein: CASSYPQGYEQYF

D gene: TRBD2
clone size: -
J gene: TRBJ2-7
V gene: TRBV13
CDR3 DNA: TGTGCCAGCAGCCGGCCGACTAGCGGGGCCTACGAGCAGTACTTC
CDR3 protein: CASSRPTSGAYEQYF

D gene: -
clone size: -
J gene: TRBJ2-2
V gene: TRBV7-8
CDR3 DNA: TGTGCCAGCAGCCTCCAGGACAGGAACACCGGGGAGCTGTTTTTT
CDR3 protein: CASSLQDRNTGELFF

D gene: -
clone size: -
J gene: TRBJ2-5
V gene: TRBV2
CDR3 DNA: TGTGCCAGCAGAGGGGAAGAGACCCAGTACTTC
CDR3 protein: CASRGEETQYF

D gene: -
clone size: -
J gene: TRBJ1-5
V gene: TRBV19
CDR3 DNA: TGTGCCAGTAGTATACATCGTGAGCAGCCCCAGCATTTT
CDR3 protein: CASSIHREQPQHF

D gene: TRBD1
clone size: -
J gene: TRBJ1-5
V gene: TRBV2
CDR3 DNA: TGTGCCAGCAGTGAACGGGCAGGGGGCGGCGGGCAGCCCCAGCATTTT
CDR3 protein: CASSERAGGGGQPQHF

D gene: TRBD1
clone size: -
J gene: TRBJ2-2
V gene: TRBV2
CDR3 DNA: TGTGCCAGCAGTCGACAGGGAAACACCGGGGAGCTGTTTTTT
CDR3 protein: CASSRQGNTGELFF

D gene: -
clone size: -
J gene: TRBJ2-7
V gene: TRBV7-8
CDR3 DNA: TGTGCCAGCAGCCCTAGACAGGCGACGTTTTACGAGCAGTACTTC
CDR3 protein: CASSPRQATFYEQYF

D gene: TRBD1
clone size: -
J gene: TRBJ1-5
V gene: TRBV28
CDR3 DNA: TGTGCCAGCATTATTCAGGGGGCGCGGGGCAATCAGCCCCAGCATTTT
CDR3 protein: CASIIQGARGNQPQHF

D gene: TRBD1
clone size: -
J gene: TRBJ2-3
V gene: TRBV15
CDR3 DNA: TGTGCCACCAGCAGGACAGGGGGCACAGATACGCAGTATTTT
CDR3 protein: CATSRTGGTDTQYF

D gene: -
clone size: -
J gene: TRBJ1-4
V gene: TRBV4-3
CDR3 DNA: TGCGCCAGCACTCCGGGGGGGGATGAAAAACTGTTTTTT
CDR3 protein: CASTPGGDEKLFF

D gene: -
clone size: -
J gene: TRBJ1-2
V gene: TRBV28
CDR3 DNA: TGTGCCAGCAGCCGGGGGGGGTACCGCTATGGCTACACCTTC
CDR3 protein: CASSRGGYRYGYTF

D gene: -
clone size: once
J gene: TRBJ1-3
V gene: TRBV29-1
CDR3 DNA: TGCAGCGTTCGGGGTCGTCACTCTGGAAACACCATATATTTT
CDR3 protein: CSVRGRHSGNTIYF

D gene: -
clone size: -
J gene: TRBJ1-6
V gene: TRBV27
CDR3 DNA: TGTGCCAGCAGTTTAAATGGCGGGAATTCACCCCTCCACTTT
CDR3 protein: CASSLNGGNSPLHF

D gene: TRBD1
clone size: -
J gene: TRBJ1-2
V gene: TRBV28
CDR3 DNA: TGTGCCAGCAGTTCCCTGACAGGGGACTATGGCTACACCTTC
CDR3 protein: CASSSLTGDYGYTF

D gene: TRBD1
clone size: -
J gene: TRBJ1-4
V gene: TRBV30
CDR3 DNA: TGTGCCTGGAGTTGGACAGGGTCGCCTAATGAAAAACTGTTTTTT
CDR3 protein: CAWSWTGSPNEKLFF

D gene: -
clone size: -
J gene: TRBJ1-1
V gene: TRBV4-1
CDR3 DNA: TGCGCCAGCAGCCAAGAGAGGGATAGACCCACGGGGACTGAAGCTTTCTTT
CDR3 protein: CASSQERDRPTGTEAFF